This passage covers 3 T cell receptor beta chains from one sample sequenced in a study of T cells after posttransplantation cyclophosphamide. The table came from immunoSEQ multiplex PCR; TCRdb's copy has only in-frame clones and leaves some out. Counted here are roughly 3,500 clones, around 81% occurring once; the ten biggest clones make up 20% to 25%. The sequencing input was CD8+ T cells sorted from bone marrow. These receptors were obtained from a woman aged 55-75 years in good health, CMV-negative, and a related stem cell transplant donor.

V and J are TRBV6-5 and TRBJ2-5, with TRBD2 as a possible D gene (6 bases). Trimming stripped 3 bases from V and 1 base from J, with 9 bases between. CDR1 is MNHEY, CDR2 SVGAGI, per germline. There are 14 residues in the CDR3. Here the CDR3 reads CASSYGSGQETQYF. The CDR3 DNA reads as TGTGCCAGCAGTTATGGTAGCGGCCAAGAGACCCAGTACTTC.

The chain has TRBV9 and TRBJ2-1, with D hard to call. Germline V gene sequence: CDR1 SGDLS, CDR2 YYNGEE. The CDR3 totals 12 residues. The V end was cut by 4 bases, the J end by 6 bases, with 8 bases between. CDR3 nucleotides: TGTGCCAGCAGCATCAGTGGCAATGAGCAGTTCTTC. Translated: CASSISGNEQFF.

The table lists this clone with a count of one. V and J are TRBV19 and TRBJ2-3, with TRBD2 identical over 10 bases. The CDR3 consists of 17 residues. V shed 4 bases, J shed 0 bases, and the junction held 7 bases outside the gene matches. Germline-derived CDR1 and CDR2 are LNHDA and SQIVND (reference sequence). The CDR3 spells CASSRTSGASSTDTQYF. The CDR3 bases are TGTGCCAGTAGTAGGACTAGCGGAGCCTCTAGCACAGATACGCAGTATTTT. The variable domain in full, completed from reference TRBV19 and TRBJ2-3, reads DGGITQSPKYLFRKEGQNVTLSCEQNLNHDAMYWYRQDPGQGLRLIYYSQIVNDFQKGDIAEGYSVSREKKESFPLTVTSAQKNPTAFYLCASSRTSGASSTDTQYFGPGTRLTVL.